This T cell receptor (beta chain) appears in the sequencing data of a study of T cells in tuberculosis. Across the whole study: Sequenced TCRs come from CD1B-GMM tetramer-binding T cells.

The method was immunoSEQ multiplex PCR; TCRdb's version includes in-frame clones alone and lacks a portion of them. The data hold about 30,000 clones, with less than 95% observed a single time. A remark on this clone: As yet, its antigen is unknown. At one end the junction does not follow the germline gene, possibly because of a read error.

Noted time point: new active TB diagnosis, blood taken before or within 7 days of starting treatment. Study-wide findings and caveats: Active tuberculosis alpha repertoires lay closer to GMM-specific TCRs than controls'. Smaller alpha distances in active tuberculosis partly reflected shorter CDR3-alpha lengths.

This CDR3 spans 16 amino acids. In germline, CDR1 is SGHDT, CDR2 YYEEEE. This TCR was sampled from an adult with tuberculosis. The source was PBMCs, collected at tuberculosis diagnosis. The chain uses TRBV5-6 and TRBJ1-5; TRBD1 is a possible D gene (5 bases). The DNA for the CDR3 is TGTGCCAGCAGCTTGTGGGGGACGGGAGACCCTCAGGCCCAGCATTTT. This encodes CASSLWGTGDPQAQHF.